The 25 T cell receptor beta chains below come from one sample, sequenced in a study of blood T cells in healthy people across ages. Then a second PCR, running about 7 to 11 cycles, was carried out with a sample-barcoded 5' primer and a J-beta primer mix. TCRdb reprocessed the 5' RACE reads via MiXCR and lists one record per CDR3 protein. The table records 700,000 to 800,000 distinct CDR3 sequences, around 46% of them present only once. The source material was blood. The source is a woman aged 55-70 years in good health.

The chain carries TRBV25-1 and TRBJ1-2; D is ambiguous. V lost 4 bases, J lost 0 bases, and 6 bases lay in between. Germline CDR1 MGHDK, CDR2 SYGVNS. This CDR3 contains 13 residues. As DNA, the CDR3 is TGTGCCAGCAGTGGGTTAGCTAACTATGGCTACACCTTC. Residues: CASSGLANYGYTF.

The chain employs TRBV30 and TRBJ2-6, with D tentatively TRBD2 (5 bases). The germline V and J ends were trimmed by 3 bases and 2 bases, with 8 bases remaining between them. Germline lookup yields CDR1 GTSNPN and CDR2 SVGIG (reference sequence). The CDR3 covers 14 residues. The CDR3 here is CAWSVGAGANVLTF. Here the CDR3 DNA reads TGTGCCTGGAGCGTCGGGGCTGGGGCCAACGTCCTGACTTTC.

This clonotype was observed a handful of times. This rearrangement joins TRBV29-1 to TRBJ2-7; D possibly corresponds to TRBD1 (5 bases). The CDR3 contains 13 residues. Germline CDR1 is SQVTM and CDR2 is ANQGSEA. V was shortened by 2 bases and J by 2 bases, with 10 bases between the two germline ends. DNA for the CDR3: TGCAGCGTTGAACGCAGACAGACCTACGAGCAGTACTTC. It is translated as CSVERRQTYEQYF.

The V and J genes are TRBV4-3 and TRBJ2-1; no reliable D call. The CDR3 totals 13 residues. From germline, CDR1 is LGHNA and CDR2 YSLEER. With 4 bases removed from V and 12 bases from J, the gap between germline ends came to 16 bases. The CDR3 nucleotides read TGCGCCAGCAGCCGAGATAGGAAGCTTATGCAGTTCTTC. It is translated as CASSRDRKLMQFF.

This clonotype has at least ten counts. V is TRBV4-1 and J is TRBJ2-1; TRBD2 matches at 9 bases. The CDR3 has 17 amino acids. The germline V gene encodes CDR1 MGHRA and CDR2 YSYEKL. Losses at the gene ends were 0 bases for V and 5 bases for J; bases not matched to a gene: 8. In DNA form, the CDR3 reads TGCGCCAGCAGCCAAGACCTTAGCGGGAGATCCCACAATGAGCAGTTCTTC. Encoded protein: CASSQDLSGRSHNEQFF.

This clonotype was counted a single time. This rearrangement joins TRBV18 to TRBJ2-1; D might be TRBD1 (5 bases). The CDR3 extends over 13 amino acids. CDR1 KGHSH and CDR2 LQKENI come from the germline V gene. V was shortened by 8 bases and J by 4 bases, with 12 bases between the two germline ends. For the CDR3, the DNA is TGTGCCAGCCAAATAAGGGGATACAATGAGCAGTTCTTC. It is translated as CASQIRGYNEQFF.

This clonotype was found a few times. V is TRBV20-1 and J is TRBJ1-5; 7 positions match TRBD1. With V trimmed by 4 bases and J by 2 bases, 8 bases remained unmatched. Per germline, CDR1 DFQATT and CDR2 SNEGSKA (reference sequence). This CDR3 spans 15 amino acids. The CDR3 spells CSAKNPQGGNQPQHF. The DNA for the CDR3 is TGCAGTGCTAAAAACCCGCAGGGGGGCAATCAGCCCCAGCATTTT.

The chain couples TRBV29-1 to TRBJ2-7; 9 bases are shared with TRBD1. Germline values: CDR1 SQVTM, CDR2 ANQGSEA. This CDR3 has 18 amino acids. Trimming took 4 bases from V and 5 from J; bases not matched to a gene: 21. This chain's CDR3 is CSVAGVGLMVGTGNEQYF. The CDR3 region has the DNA TGCAGCGTTGCGGGGGTTGGCCTAATGGTAGGGACAGGGAACGAGCAGTACTTC.

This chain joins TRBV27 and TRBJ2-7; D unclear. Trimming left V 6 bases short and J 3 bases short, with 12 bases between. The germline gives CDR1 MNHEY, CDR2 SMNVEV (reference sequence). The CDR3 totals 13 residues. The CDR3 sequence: CASSQRIYYEQYF. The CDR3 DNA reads TGTGCCAGCAGCCAGAGAATTTACTACGAGCAGTACTTC.

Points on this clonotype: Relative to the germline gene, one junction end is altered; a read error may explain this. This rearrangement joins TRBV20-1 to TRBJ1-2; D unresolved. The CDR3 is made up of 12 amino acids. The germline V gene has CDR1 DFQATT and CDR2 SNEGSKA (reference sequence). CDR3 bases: TGCAGCATCGCACCTACTAACTATGCCTACACCTTC. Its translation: CSIAPTNYAYTF.

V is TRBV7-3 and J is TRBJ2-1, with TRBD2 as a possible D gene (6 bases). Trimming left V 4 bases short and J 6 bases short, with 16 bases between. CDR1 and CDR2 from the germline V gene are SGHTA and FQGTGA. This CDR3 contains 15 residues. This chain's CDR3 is CASSSTGSSVNEQFF. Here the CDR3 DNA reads TGTGCCAGCAGCTCAACGGGATCTAGCGTCAATGAGCAGTTCTTC.

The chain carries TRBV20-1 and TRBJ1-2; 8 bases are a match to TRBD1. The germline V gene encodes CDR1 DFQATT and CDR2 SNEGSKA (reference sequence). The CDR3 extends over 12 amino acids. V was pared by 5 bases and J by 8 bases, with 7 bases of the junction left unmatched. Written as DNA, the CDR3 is TGCAGTGCTCGACAGGGGCTCCGGGGCTACACCTTC. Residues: CSARQGLRGYTF.

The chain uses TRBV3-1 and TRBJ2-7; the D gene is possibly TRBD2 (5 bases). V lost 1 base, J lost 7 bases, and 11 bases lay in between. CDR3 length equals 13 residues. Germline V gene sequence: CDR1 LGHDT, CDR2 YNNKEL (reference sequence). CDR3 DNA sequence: TGTGCCAGCAGCCAAGGGATCGAGGGAGAGCAGTACTTC. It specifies CASSQGIEGEQYF.

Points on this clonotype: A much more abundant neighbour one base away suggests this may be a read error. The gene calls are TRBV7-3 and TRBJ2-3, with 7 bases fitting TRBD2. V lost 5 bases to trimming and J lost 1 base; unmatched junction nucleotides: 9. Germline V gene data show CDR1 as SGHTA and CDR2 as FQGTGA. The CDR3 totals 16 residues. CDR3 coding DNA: TGTGCCAGCAGCCCCACGGGCGGGGGTCGCACAGATACGCAGTATTTT. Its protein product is CASSPTGGGRTDTQYF.

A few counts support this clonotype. The CDR3 region has the DNA TGTGCCAGCAGCTTAGGTCGGCAGGTAGGGGGAGAGACCCAGTACTTC. Its translation: CASSLGRQVGGETQYF. The chain links TRBV7-7 to TRBJ2-5; D may be TRBD1 (6 bases). CDR1 and CDR2 from the germline V gene are SSHAT and FNYEAQ (reference sequence). Trimming cost V 1 base and J 4 bases, with 16 bases left between them. CDR3 length equals 16 residues.

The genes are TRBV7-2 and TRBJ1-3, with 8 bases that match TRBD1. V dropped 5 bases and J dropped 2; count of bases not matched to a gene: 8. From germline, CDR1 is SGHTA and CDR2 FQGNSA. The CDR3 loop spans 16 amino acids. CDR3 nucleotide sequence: TGTGCCAGCAGCGGACAGGGACCCCTTACTGGAAACACCATATATTTT. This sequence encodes CASSGQGPLTGNTIYF.

CDR3 sequence: CASSQGGTEQTQYF. CDR3 DNA sequence: TGTGCCAGCAGCCAAGGCGGGACAGAACAGACCCAGTACTTC. V is TRBV4-2 and J is TRBJ2-5; maybe TRBD1 (7 bases). The ends were cut back, 1 base at V and 6 bases at J, with 12 bases in the middle. The CDR3 runs 14 residues. Germline-derived CDR1 and CDR2 are LGHNA and YNFKEQ.

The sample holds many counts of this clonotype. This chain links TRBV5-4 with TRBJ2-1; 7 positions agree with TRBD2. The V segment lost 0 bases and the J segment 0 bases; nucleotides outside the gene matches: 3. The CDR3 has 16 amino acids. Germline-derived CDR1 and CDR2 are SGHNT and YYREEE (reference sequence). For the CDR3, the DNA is TGTGCCAGCAGCTTGGGGGGGGGGAGCTCCTACAATGAGCAGTTCTTC. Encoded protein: CASSLGGGSSYNEQFF. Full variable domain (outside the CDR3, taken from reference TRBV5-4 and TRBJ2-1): ETGVTQSPTHLIKTRGQQVTLRCSSQSGHNTVSWYQQALGQGPQFIFQYYREEENGRGNFPPRFSGLQFPNYSSELNVNALELDDSALYLCASSLGGGSSYNEQFFGPGTRLTVL.

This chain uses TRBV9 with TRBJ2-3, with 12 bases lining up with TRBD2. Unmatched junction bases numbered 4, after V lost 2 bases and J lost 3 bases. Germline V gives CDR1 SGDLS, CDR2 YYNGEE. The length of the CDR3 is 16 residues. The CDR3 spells CASSVPLAGGTDTQYF. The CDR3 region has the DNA TGTGCCAGCAGCGTCCCTCTAGCGGGGGGGACAGATACGCAGTATTTT.

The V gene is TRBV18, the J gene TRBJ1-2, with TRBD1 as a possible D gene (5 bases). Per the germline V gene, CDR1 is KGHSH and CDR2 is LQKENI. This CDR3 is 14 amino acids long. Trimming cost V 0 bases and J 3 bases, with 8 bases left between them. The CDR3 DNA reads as TGTGCCAGCTCACCACCGCAAGGGGACTATGGCTACACCTTC. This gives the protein CASSPPQGDYGYTF.

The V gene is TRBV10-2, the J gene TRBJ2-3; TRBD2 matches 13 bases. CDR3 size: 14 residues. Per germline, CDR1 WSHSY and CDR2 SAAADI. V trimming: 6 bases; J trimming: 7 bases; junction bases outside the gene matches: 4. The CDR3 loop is CASSGLAGVYTQYF. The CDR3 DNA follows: TGCGCCAGCAGCGGACTAGCGGGGGTTTATACGCAGTATTTT.

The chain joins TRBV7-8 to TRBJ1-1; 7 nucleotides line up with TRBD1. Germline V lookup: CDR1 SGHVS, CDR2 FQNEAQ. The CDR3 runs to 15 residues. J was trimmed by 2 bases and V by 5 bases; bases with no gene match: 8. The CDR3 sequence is CASSLTGVPNTEAFF. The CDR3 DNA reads TGTGCCAGCAGCCTAACAGGGGTCCCTAACACTGAAGCTTTCTTT.

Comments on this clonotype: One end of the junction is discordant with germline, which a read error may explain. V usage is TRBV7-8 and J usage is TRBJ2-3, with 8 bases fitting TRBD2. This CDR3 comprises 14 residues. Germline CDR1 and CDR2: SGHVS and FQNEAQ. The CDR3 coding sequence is TGTGCCAGCAGCGTGGCGGGGGGCACAAATACGCAGTATTTT. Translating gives CASSVAGGTNTQYF.

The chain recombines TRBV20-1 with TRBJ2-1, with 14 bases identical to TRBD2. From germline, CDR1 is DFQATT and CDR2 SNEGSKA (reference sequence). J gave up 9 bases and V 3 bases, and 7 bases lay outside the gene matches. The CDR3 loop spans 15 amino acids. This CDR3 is CSARRTSGRFGEQFF. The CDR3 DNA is TGCAGTGCTAGGAGGACTAGCGGGAGGTTTGGTGAGCAGTTCTTC.

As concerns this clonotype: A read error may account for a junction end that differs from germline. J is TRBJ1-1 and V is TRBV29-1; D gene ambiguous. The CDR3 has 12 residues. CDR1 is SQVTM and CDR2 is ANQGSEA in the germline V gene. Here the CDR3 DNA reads TGCAGCCGTGTCTTTGATGACACTAAAGCTTTCTTT. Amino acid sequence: CSRVFDDTKAFF.